The text below deals with one T cell receptor beta chain. What it binds is unknown. Amplification of TCR beta CDR3 regions used RNA as the template. A set of HTBI primers served as the primers for a first-round RT-PCR of the TCR CDR3. TCRdb itself ran the multiplex PCR reads through MiXCR, one entry per CDR3 protein. The sample includes 560,000 or so distinct CDR3 sequences, about 20% seen only once; the top ten take approximately 50%. This entry is derived from a study of T cells in Graves' hyperthyroidism and ophthalmopathy. Whole-study results and caveats: Ophthalmopathy was told apart from stable hyperthyroidism by a 13 V-J model.

This CDR3 has 15 amino acids. After removal of 3 bases from V and 4 bases from J, the junction contained 10 bases not matched to a gene. CDR1 and CDR2 (germline): DFQATT, SNEGSKA (reference sequence). The chain joins TRBV20-1 to TRBJ2-3, with TRBD2 identical over 7 bases. Sequencing was carried out using blood. This sequence originates from a man aged 35 to 55 with Graves' ophthalmopathy. DNA of the CDR3: TGCAGTGCTAGGCTGACTAGCCCTTTTGCAGATACGCAGTATTTT. Amino acids: CSARLTSPFADTQYF.